This TCR beta chain stems from a study of Ad26.COV2.S vaccination and SARS-CoV-2 variants. Sequenced by immunoSEQ multiplex PCR; TCRdb stores in-frame clones only, minus some. The table has roughly 350,000 clones, 88% seen once; the top ten hold around 6.1%. Treatment noted: approximately 18 received Ad26.COV2.S at low or high dose, single or two shots; roughly 5 received placebo; per-sample allocation not given. Samples were taken on day 63 after the first vaccine or placebo injection. The CDR3 consists of 12 residues. CDR1 is SGHNT and CDR2 is YENEEA in the germline V gene. V lost 2 bases and J lost 4, with 6 bases in between.

The V and J genes are TRBV11-3 and TRBJ2-7; a possible D gene is TRBD1 (5 bases). Source: peripheral blood, taken in a trial of Ad26.COV2.S vaccine versus placebo. The clonotype comes from a person aged 18-65 years who received the Ad26.COV2.S COVID-19 vaccine or a placebo. CDR3: CASSLKGYEQYF. CDR3 coding DNA: TGTGCCAGCAGCTTAAAGGGGTACGAGCAGTACTTC. Drawing the rest from reference TRBV11-3 and TRBJ2-7, the complete variable domain is EAGVVQSPRYKIIEKKQPVAFWCNPISGHNTLYWYLQNLGQGPELLIRYENEEAVDDSQLPKDRFSAERLKGVDSTLKIQPAELGDSAVYLCASSLKGYEQYFGPGTRLTVT.